This T cell receptor beta chain was sequenced for a study of T cell changes during pregnancy in multiple sclerosis. The germline V and J ends were trimmed by 6 bases and 5 bases, with 18 bases remaining between them. Germline CDR1 and CDR2: SGHTS and YDEGEE. This CDR3 spans 15 amino acids. Libraries were prepared by immunoSEQ multiplex PCR; TCRdb keeps only in-frame clonotypes and omits some of them. This table has approximately 68,000 clones, more than 85% appearing once. Specimen: peripheral blood, collected in the second trimester of pregnancy. The origin of this receptor is a female donor with multiple sclerosis, enrolled in a pregnancy study. This chain uses TRBV5-8 with TRBJ1-5; a possible D gene is TRBD1 (6 bases). In DNA, the CDR3 is TGTGCCAGCATCCCAACAGGGCGAGGTGATCAGCCCCAGCATTTT. The encoded protein is CASIPTGRGDQPQHF.